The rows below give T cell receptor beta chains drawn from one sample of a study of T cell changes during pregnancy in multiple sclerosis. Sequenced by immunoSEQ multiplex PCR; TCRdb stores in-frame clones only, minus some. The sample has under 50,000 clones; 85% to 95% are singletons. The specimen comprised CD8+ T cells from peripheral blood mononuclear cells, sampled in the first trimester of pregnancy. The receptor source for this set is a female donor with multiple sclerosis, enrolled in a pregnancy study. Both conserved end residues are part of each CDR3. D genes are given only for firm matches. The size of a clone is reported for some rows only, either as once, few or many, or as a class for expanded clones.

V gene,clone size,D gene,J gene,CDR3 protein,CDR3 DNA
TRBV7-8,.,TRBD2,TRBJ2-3,CASSHPREGGPDTQYF,TGTGCCAGCAGCCACCCCAGGGAGGGAGGACCAGATACGCAGTATTTT
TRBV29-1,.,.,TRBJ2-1,CSATGASSYNEQFF,TGCAGCGCCACCGGAGCGAGCTCCTACAATGAGCAGTTCTTC
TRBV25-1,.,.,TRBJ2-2,CASNLPNTGELFF,TGTGCCAGCAACTTGCCGAACACCGGGGAGCTGTTTTTT
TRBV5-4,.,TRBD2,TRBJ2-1,CASSLDRGDNEQFF,TGTGCCAGCAGCTTGGATCGGGGGGACAATGAGCAGTTCTTC
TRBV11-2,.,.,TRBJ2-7,CASSLVPGHYEQYF,TGTGCCAGCAGCTTAGTTCCGGGACATTACGAGCAGTACTTC
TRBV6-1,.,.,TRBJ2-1,CASSEVAGFNEQFF,TGTGCCAGCAGTGAAGTAGCAGGGTTCAATGAGCAGTTCTTC
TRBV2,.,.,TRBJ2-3,CASSQLWSTDTQYF,TGTGCCAGCAGTCAGTTGTGGAGCACAGATACGCAGTATTTT
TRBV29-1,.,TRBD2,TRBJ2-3,CSVETSGISDTQYF,TGCAGCGTTGAGACTAGCGGGATATCGGATACGCAGTATTTT
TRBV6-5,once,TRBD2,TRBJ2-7,CASSYGTTNAYEQYF,TGTGCCAGCAGTTACGGGACTACCAATGCCTACGAGCAGTACTTC
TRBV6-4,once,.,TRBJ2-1,CASSPGLLSSYNEQFF,TGTGCCAGCAGCCCTGGACTCCTGAGCTCCTACAATGAGCAGTTCTTC
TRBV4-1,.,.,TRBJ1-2,CASSQDLGGSYGYTF,TGCGCCAGCAGCCAAGATTTGGGGGGTTCCTATGGCTACACCTTC
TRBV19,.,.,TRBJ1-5,CASSIDSWDTQHF,TGTGCCAGTAGTATAGATTCTTGGGACACCCAGCATTTT
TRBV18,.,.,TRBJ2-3,CASSPSLAATDTQYF,TGTGCCAGCTCCCCTAGCCTAGCCGCGACAGATACGCAGTATTTT
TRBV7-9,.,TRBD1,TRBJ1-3,CASSPRDRGNTIYF,TGTGCCAGCAGCCCGCGGGACAGAGGAAACACCATATATTTT
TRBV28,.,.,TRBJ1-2,CASSLTENYGYTF,TGTGCCAGCAGTTTAACTGAGAACTATGGCTACACCTTC
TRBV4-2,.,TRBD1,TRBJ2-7,CASSQGQGAYEQYF,TGTGCCAGCAGCCAGGGGCAGGGGGCCTACGAGCAGTACTTC
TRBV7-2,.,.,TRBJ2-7,CASSFFTSYEQYF,TGTGCCAGCAGCTTCTTTACTAGCTACGAGCAGTACTTC
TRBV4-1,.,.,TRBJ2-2,CASSQVRGALGGELFF,TGCGCCAGCAGCCAAGTTCGGGGGGCGCTTGGGGGGGAGCTGTTTTTT
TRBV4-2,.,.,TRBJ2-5,CASSQDKGDQETQYF,TGTGCCAGCAGCCAAGATAAGGGAGACCAAGAGACCCAGTACTTC
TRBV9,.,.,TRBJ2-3,CASSSGFDTQYF,TGTGCCAGCAGTTCAGGGTTTGATACGCAGTATTTT
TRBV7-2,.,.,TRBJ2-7,CASSLYIGGGPSYEQYF,TGTGCCAGCAGCTTATATATAGGAGGGGGCCCCTCCTACGAGCAGTACTTC
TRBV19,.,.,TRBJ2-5,CASSWGVGRKEETQYF,TGTGCCAGTAGTTGGGGGGTAGGGAGAAAAGAAGAGACCCAGTACTTC
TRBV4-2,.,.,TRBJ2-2,CASSQDASSANTGELFF,TGTGCCAGCAGCCAAGATGCTAGCTCCGCGAACACCGGGGAGCTGTTTTTT
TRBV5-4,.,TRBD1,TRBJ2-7,CASSLGAGGYEQYF,TGTGCCAGCAGCTTGGGGGCAGGGGGCTACGAGCAGTACTTC
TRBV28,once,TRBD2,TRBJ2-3,CASSYPTSGSTDTQYF,TGTGCCAGCAGTTACCCGACTAGCGGAAGCACAGATACGCAGTATTTT
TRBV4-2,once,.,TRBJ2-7,CASSQGQGGSYEQYF,TGTGCCAGCAGCCAAGGGCAGGGAGGAAGCTACGAGCAGTACTTC
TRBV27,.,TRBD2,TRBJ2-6,CASREAGANVLTF,TGTGCCAGCCGGGAGGCTGGGGCCAACGTCCTGACTTTC
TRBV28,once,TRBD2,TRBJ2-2,CASSLAEELAVTGELFF,TGTGCCAGCAGTTTAGCGGAAGAACTAGCGGTAACCGGGGAGCTGTTTTTT
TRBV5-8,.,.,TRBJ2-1,CASRHREGNYNEQFF,TGTGCCAGCAGGCACAGGGAAGGAAACTACAATGAGCAGTTCTTC
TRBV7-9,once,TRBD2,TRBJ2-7,CASSTDASGRSSYEQYF,TGTGCCAGCAGCACAGATGCTAGCGGGCGGAGCTCCTACGAGCAGTACTTC
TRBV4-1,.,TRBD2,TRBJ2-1,CASSQRLAGDEQFF,TGCGCCAGCAGCCAACGACTCGCGGGGGATGAGCAGTTCTTC
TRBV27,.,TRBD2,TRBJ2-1,CASSLRPGLAWDNEQFF,TGTGCCAGCAGTTTAAGGCCGGGACTAGCGTGGGACAATGAGCAGTTCTTC
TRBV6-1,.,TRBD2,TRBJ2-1,CASSDASGASYNEQFF,TGTGCCAGCAGTGACGCGAGCGGGGCCTCCTACAATGAGCAGTTCTTC
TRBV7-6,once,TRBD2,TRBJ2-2,CASSLAGGNTGELFF,TGTGCCAGCAGTCTAGCGGGAGGGAACACCGGGGAGCTGTTTTTT
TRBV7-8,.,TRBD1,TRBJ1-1,CASSSWTGGATEAFF,TGTGCCAGCAGCTCCTGGACAGGGGGTGCCACTGAAGCTTTCTTT
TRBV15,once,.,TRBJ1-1,CATSLTPGRNTEAFF,TGTGCCACCAGCCTAACCCCAGGGCGGAACACTGAAGCTTTCTTT
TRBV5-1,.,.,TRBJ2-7,CASSLEALPDEQYF,TGCGCCAGCAGCTTAGAGGCCCTCCCTGACGAGCAGTACTTC
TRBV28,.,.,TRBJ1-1,CASRTGNTEAFF,TGTGCCAGCAGGACAGGGAACACTGAAGCTTTCTTT
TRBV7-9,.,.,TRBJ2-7,CASTGYRAPYEQYF,TGTGCCAGCACGGGGTACAGGGCCCCCTACGAGCAGTACTTC
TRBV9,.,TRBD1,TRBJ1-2,CASSVVTGTDLGYTF,TGTGCCAGCAGCGTGGTGACCGGGACAGACCTTGGCTACACCTTC
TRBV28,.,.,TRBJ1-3,CASSLGGSGNTIYF,TGTGCCAGCAGTCTTGGGGGGTCTGGAAACACCATATATTTT
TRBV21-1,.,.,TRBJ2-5,CASSKAWRGIQETQYF,TGTGCCAGCAGCAAAGCTTGGCGGGGAATCCAAGAGACCCAGTACTTC
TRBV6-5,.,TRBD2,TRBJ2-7,CASSSTGLVYYEQYF,TGTGCCAGCAGCTCGACGGGACTAGTCTACTACGAGCAGTACTTC
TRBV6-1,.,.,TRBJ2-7,CASSELAGHPTGEQYF,TGTGCCAGCAGTGAATTAGCCGGACACCCTACCGGCGAGCAGTACTTC
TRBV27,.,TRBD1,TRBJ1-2,CASSLTGVPYGYTF,TGTGCCAGCAGTTTGACAGGGGTCCCCTATGGCTACACCTTC
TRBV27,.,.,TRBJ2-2,CASSLRTGELFF,TGTGCCAGCAGTCTCAGGACCGGGGAGCTGTTTTTT
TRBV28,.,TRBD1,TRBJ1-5,CASSRLQGQGQPQHF,TGTGCCAGCAGTCGGCTACAGGGGCAGGGGCAGCCCCAGCATTTT
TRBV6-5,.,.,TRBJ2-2,CASSYTSGANTGELFF,TGTGCCAGCAGTTACACCTCAGGGGCGAACACCGGGGAGCTGTTTTTT
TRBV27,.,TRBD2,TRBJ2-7,CASSGVGTSGLEEYF,TGTGCCAGCAGTGGGGTGGGGACTAGCGGTCTAGAGGAGTACTTC
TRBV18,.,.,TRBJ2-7,CASSPRRGRPYEQYF,TGTGCCAGCTCACCACGGAGGGGGCGCCCCTACGAGCAGTACTTC